This entry describes one T cell receptor beta chain. The same CDR3 also results from other DNA sequences found in this sample. The V gene's germline CDR1 is KGHSH and CDR2 LQKENI. With V trimmed by 4 bases and J by 3 bases, 1 base remained unmatched. The CDR3 has 13 residues. This table comes from immunoSEQ multiplex PCR, and its TCRdb copy is limited to in-frame clones, with some not included. The sample has over 400,000 clones, roughly 90% seen once. This entry comes from a study of Ad26.COV2.S vaccination and SARS-CoV-2 variants. Described treatment: some 20 received Ad26.COV2.S at low or high dose, single or two shots; 5 received placebo; per-sample allocation not given. Day 63 following the first vaccine or placebo injection was when the samples were taken.

Material: peripheral blood, obtained in a trial of Ad26.COV2.S vaccine versus placebo. This receptor was obtained from a person aged 18 to 65 who received the Ad26.COV2.S COVID-19 vaccine or a placebo. The gene calls are TRBV18 and TRBJ1-2, with 8 bases aligning to TRBD1. The CDR3 is CASSLQGDYGYTF. Written as DNA, the CDR3 is TGTGCCAGCTCACTACAGGGGGACTATGGCTACACCTTC. Using reference TRBV18 and TRBJ1-2 for the parts outside the CDR3, the full variable domain is NAGVMQNPRHLVRRRGQEARLRCSPMKGHSHVYWYRQLPEEGLKFMVYLQKENIIDESGMPKERFSAEFPKEGPSILRIQQVVRGDSAAYFCASSLQGDYGYTFGSGTRLTVV.